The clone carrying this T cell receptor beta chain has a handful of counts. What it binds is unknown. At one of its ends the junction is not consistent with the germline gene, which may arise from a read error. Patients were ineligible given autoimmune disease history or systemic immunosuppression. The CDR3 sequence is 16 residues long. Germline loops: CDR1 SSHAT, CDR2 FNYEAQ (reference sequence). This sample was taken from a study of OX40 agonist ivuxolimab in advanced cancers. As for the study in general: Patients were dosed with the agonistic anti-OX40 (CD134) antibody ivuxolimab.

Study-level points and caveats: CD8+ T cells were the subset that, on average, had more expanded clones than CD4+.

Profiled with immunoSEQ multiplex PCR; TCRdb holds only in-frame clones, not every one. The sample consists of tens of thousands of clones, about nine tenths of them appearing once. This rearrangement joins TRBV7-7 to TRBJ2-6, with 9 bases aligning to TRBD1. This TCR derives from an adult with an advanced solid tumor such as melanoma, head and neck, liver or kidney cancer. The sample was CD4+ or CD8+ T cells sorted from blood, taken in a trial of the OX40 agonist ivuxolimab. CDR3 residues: CASSRGQGNGANVLTF. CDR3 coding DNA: TGTGCTAGCAGCCGAGGACAGGGGAACGGGGCCAACGTCCTGACTTTC.